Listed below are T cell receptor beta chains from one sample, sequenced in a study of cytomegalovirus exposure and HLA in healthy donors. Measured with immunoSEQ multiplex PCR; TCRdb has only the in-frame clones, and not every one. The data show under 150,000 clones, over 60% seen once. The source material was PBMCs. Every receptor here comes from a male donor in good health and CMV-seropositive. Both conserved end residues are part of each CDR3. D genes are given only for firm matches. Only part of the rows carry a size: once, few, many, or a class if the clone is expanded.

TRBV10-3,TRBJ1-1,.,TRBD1,CAISGWTGNTEAFF,TGTGCCATCAGCGGTTGGACAGGAAACACTGAAGCTTTCTTT
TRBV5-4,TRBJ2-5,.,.,CASSLDWGQTQYF,TGTGCCAGCAGCTTGGACTGGGGGCAGACCCAGTACTTC
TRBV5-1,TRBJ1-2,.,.,CASSLDSSYGYTF,TGCGCCAGCAGCTTGGACAGCTCCTATGGCTACACCTTC
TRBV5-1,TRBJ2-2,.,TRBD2,CASSNRTSGGAGDTGELFF,TGCGCCAGCAGCAACCGGACTAGCGGGGGGGCGGGGGACACCGGGGAGCTGTTTTTT
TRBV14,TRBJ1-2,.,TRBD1,CASSQVGTGGSGYTF,TGTGCCAGCAGCCAAGTAGGGACAGGGGGCTCAGGCTACACCTTC
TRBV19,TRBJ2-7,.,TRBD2,CASSQLRTRNEQYF,TGTGCCAGTAGTCAGCTTCGGACTAGGAACGAGCAGTACTTC
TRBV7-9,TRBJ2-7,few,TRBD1,CASSPLTGGYEQYF,TGTGCCAGCAGCCCCTTGACAGGGGGCTACGAGCAGTACTTC
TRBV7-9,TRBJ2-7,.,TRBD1,CASSFPGQGYEQYF,TGTGCCAGCAGCTTTCCGGGACAGGGCTACGAGCAGTACTTC
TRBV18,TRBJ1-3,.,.,CASSPEGLPPSSGNTIYF,TGTGCCAGCTCACCAGAAGGTCTGCCACCTAGCTCTGGAAACACCATATATTTT
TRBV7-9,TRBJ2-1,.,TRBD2,CASSLGLANEQFF,TGTGCCAGCAGCTTAGGACTAGCAAATGAGCAGTTCTTC
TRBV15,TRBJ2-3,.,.,CAIRGGATDTQYF,TGTGCCATTCGAGGGGGGGCCACAGATACGCAGTATTTT
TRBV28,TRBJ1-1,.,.,CASSLVDLPGAEAFF,TGTGCCAGCAGTTTGGTTGATTTACCCGGGGCTGAAGCTTTCTTT
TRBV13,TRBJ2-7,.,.,CASSFYGGPYEQYF,TGTGCCAGCAGCTTTTACGGGGGTCCCTACGAGCAGTACTTC
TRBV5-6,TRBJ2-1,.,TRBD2,CASAEGGSSYNEQFF,TGTGCCAGCGCCGAGGGCGGGAGCTCCTACAATGAGCAGTTCTTC
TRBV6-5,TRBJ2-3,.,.,CATRDSGTDTQYF,TGTGCCACCCGGGACTCTGGCACAGATACGCAGTATTTT
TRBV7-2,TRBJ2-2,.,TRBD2,CASSLRAGETGELFF,TGTGCCAGCAGCTTAAGGGCGGGAGAGACCGGGGAGCTGTTTTTT
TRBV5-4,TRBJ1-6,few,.,CASSLQANNSPLHF,TGTGCCAGCAGCTTGCAGGCAAATAATTCACCCCTCCACTTT
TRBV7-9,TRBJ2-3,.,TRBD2,CASSKLAGVTDTQYF,TGTGCCAGCTCCAAACTAGCGGGAGTCACAGATACGCAGTATTTT
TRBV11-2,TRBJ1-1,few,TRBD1,CASSFINSGTDITEAFF,TGTGCCAGCAGCTTTATAAATTCCGGGACAGATATCACTGAAGCTTTCTTT
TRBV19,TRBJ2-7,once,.,CASRGIGYEQYF,TGTGCCAGTCGGGGGATCGGCTACGAGCAGTACTTC
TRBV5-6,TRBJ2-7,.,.,CASSLGSGEQYF,TGTGCCAGCAGCTTGGGGTCGGGCGAGCAGTACTTC
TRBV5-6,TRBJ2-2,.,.,CASSLFGGTGGELFF,TGTGCCAGCAGCTTGTTTGGCGGGACGGGCGGGGAGCTGTTTTTT
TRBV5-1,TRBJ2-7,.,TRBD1,CASSRGTGGNEQYF,TGCGCCAGCAGCCGTGGGACAGGGGGCAACGAGCAGTACTTC
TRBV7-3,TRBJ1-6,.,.,CASSSDRLNSPLHF,TGTGCCAGCAGCTCGGACAGACTAAATTCACCCCTCCACTTT
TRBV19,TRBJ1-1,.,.,CASKSPGGPMNTEAFF,TGTGCCAGTAAGTCCCCCGGGGGGCCCATGAACACTGAAGCTTTCTTT
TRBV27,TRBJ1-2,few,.,CASSLTGQPYGYTF,TGTGCCAGCAGTTTAACCGGACAGCCCTATGGCTACACCTTC
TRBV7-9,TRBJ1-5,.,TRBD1,CASSGQGYQPQHF,TGTGCCAGCAGCGGACAGGGGTACCAGCCCCAGCATTTT
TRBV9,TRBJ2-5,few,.,CASSVGSIQETQYF,TGTGCCAGCAGCGTAGGTTCCATCCAAGAGACCCAGTACTTC
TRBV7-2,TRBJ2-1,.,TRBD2,CASSLGGGGAREQFF,TGTGCCAGCAGCTTAGGTGGCGGGGGGGCACGGGAGCAGTTCTTC
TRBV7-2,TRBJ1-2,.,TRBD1,CASSLAGTGDGYTF,TGTGCCAGCAGCTTAGCGGGGACAGGAGATGGCTACACCTTC
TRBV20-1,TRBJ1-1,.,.,CSGRDVAEAFF,TGCAGTGGGCGGGACGTCGCTGAAGCTTTCTTT
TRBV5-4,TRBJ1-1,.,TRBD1,CASSGIQGVAEAFF,TGTGCCAGCAGCGGGATACAGGGGGTTGCTGAAGCTTTCTTT
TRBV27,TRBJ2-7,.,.,CASSLRGQELYEQYF,TGTGCCAGCAGTTTAAGAGGGCAGGAACTCTACGAGCAGTACTTC
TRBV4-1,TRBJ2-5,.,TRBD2,CASSQDPLAQETQYF,TGCGCCAGCAGCCAAGACCCACTAGCGCAAGAGACCCAGTACTTC
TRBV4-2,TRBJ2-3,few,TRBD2,CASSQELAGGTDTQYF,TGTGCCAGCAGCCAAGAACTAGCGGGAGGCACAGATACGCAGTATTTT
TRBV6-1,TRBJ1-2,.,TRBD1,CASRDRGQRGGYTF,TGTGCCAGCAGGGACAGGGGGCAACGGGGTGGCTACACCTTC
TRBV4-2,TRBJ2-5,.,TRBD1,CASTEMGQSRETQYF,TGTGCCAGCACCGAAATGGGACAGTCCCGGGAGACCCAGTACTTC
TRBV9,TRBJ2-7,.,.,CASSYEGGGITYEQYF,TGTGCCAGCAGCTATGAGGGGGGAGGGATAACCTACGAGCAGTACTTC
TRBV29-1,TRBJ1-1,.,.,CSVLGQNTEAFF,TGCAGCGTTCTAGGACAGAACACTGAAGCTTTCTTT
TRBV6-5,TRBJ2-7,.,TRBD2,CASRLLSGSVHEQYF,TGTGCCAGCAGACTGCTTAGCGGGAGTGTCCACGAGCAGTACTTC
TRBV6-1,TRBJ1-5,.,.,CASSEHPTNQGNSNQPQHF,TGTGCCAGCAGTGAACACCCAACGAATCAGGGGAATAGCAATCAGCCCCAGCATTTT
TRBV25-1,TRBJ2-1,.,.,CASSRGGDEQFF,TGTGCCAGCAGTCGAGGGGGGGATGAGCAGTTCTTC
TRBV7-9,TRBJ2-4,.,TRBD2,CASSLRGRNIQYF,TGTGCCAGCAGCCTACGCGGGAGGAACATTCAGTACTTC
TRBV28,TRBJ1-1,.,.,CASRTGAGGNTEAFF,TGTGCCAGCAGGACCGGAGCGGGGGGGAACACTGAAGCTTTCTTT
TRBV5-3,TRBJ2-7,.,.,CARSQKTNISEQYF,TGTGCCAGAAGCCAGAAAACAAATATATCCGAGCAGTACTTC
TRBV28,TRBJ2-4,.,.,CASRGGDEQPIQYF,TGTGCCAGCAGGGGCGGGGACGAGCAACCAATTCAGTACTTC
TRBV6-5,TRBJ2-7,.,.,CASSSHSWGEQYF,TGTGCCAGCAGTTCCCATTCCTGGGGCGAGCAGTACTTC
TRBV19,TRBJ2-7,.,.,CAKQGLGEQYF,TGTGCCAAACAGGGTCTTGGGGAGCAGTACTTC
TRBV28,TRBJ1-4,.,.,CASSPNRVGTNEKLFF,TGTGCCAGCAGTCCCAACAGGGTGGGGACTAATGAAAAACTGTTTTTT
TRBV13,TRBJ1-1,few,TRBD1,CASSLPVGRGFNTEAFF,TGTGCCAGCAGCTTACCTGTTGGCAGGGGGTTTAACACTGAAGCTTTCTTT
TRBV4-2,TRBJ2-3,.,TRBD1,CASSPALGTGSDTQYF,TGTGCCAGCAGCCCAGCGTTGGGGACAGGATCTGATACGCAGTATTTT
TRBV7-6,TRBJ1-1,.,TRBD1,CASSLGQGGSRGHTEAFF,TGTGCCAGCAGCTTAGGGCAGGGGGGCAGCCGGGGCCACACTGAAGCTTTCTTT
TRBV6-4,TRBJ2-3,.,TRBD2,CASRPLAGVTDTQYF,TGTGCCAGCAGACCACTAGCGGGAGTGACAGATACGCAGTATTTT
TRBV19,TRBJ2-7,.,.,CASSSSGVGEQYF,TGTGCCAGTAGTTCCTCAGGGGTAGGCGAGCAGTACTTC
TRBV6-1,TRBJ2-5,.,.,CASSVYSSQETQYF,TGTGCCAGCAGTGTCTACAGCTCCCAAGAGACCCAGTACTTC
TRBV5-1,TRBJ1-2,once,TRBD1,CASSYNQGAGYGYTF,TGCGCCAGCAGCTACAATCAGGGGGCGGGCTATGGCTACACCTTC
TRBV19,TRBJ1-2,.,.,CASSDRGVGGYTF,TGTGCCAGTAGTGATCGGGGGGTAGGCGGCTACACCTTC